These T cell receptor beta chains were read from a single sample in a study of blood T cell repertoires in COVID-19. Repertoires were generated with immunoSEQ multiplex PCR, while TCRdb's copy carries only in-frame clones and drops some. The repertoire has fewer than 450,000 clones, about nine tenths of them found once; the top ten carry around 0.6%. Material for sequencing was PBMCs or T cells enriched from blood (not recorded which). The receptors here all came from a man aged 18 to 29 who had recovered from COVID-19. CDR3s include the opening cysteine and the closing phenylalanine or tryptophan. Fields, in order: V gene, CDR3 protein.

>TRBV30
CAWGPGDYGYTF
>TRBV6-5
CASSLGGANYEQYF
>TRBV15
CATSTRDPPQHF
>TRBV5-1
CASSLMAGGSGELFF
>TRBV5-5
CASSLTGQGVGDGYTF
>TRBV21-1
CASSPRGGGEKLFF
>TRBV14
CASSQDRDSRYEQYF
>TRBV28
CASSFSGGFPEAFF
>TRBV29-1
CSVQAASVNEQYF
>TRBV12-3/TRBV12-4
CASSLMRNIQYF
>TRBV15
CATSLRPGEANYGYTF
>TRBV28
CASSNYFPSSYNSPLHF
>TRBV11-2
CASSLSSGDYGYTF
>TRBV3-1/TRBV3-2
CASSQIEGGRSPLHF
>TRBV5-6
CASRRQPRGRHGYTF
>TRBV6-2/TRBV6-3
CASSYVGRGRLNTGELFF
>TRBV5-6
CASSDSVYEQYF
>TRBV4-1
CASSQEAGRTEAFF
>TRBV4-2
CASSLYRGTAPYGYTF
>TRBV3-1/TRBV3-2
CASGTIYNSPLHF
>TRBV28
CASSWREPGQGAYEQYF
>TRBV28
CASRTGTGQPQHF
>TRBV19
CASSITQSNQPQHF
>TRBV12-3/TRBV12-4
CASSLVDNEQFF
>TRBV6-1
CASSERTGSSGNTIYF
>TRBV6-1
CASSKGPGGDKGEQYF
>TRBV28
CASMTGVPRYEQYF
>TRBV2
CASSVTNSYNSPLHF
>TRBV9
CASSAGQSTGELFF
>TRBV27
CARDRGNQPQHF
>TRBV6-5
CASSYSLAADTQYF
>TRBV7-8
CASSFVGGSAPNTEAFF
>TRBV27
CASSLEQGAPGAFF
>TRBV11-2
CASSLLQYEQYF
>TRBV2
CASSEAQGIYYGYTF
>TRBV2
CASSLSVTNTEAFF
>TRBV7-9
CASSLGPDYGYTF
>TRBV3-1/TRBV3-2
CASSQDHLAGVIWDQETQYF
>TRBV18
CASSPRQGRTEAFF
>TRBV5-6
CASSSTFTSGRLFF
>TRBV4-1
CASSQDRGRSTDTQYF
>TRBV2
CASRGAGAAYNEQFF